A few counts support the clone carrying this T cell receptor (beta chain). Its antigen remains unknown. The CDR3 consists of 9 residues. The V end lost 11 bases, the J end lost 7 bases, and 8 bases lay between the germline ends. Germline lookup yields CDR1 LNHNV and CDR2 YYDKDF (reference sequence). The sample comes from a study of molecular identifiers for immune sequencing clone quantification. Study observations and caveats: In naive cells, under 1% of molecules belonged to clones above 20 RNA copies, against over 97% in effector cells.

TCRdb independently ran MiXCR on the PCR reads; one entry per CDR3 protein. The data show some 65,000 distinct CDR3 sequences, about 18% seen once. The sequenced material came from naive CD8+ T cells from blood, with Jurkat cell RNA spiked in. Subset given: FACS-sorted CD8+CD4-CCR7+CD45RA+ naive T cells. The origin of this receptor is a human donor in good health. Some libraries in this study had Jurkat cell RNA spiked in. The chain recombines TRBV15 with TRBJ2-5; D is unclear. The CDR3 DNA reads as TGTGCCGCCTATGGGACCCAGTACTTC. The encoded protein is CAAYGTQYF. The entire variable domain, with the rest obtained from reference TRBV15 and TRBJ2-5, is as follows: DAMVIQNPRYQVTQFGKPVTLSCSQTLNHNVMYWYQQKSSQAPKLLFHYYDKDFNNEADTPDNFQSRRPNTSFCFLDIRSPGLGDTAMYLCAAYGTQYFGPGTRLLVL.